The 24 T cell receptor beta chains given below trace back to one sample, sequenced in a study of blood T cells in healthy people across ages. A J-beta primer mix and a sample-barcoded 5' primer were used in a second PCR of roughly 6 to 12 cycles. TCRdb redid the calling of the 5' RACE reads with MiXCR, one entry per CDR3 protein. The top ten hold 9.4% of the sample, which has fewer than 800,000 distinct CDR3 sequences, about 25% seen once. These data were also reused for a study on T cells of mothers and their children.

Input material: blood. These receptors originate from a boy younger than 18 in good health.

This clonotype was seen a few times. The chain recombines TRBV10-3 with TRBJ2-7, with D perhaps TRBD1 or TRBD2 (7 bases each). Between the trimmed V and J ends, which lost 11 bases and 2 bases, there was a span of 19 bases. The CDR3 has 14 amino acids. The germline V gene has CDR1 ENHRY and CDR2 SYGVKD. CDR3 sequence: CAVDRDRGAYEQYF. The CDR3 DNA sequence: TGTGCCGTAGACAGGGATCGGGGGGCCTACGAGCAGTACTTC.

The chain is built from TRBV6-5 and TRBJ1-1, with D unclear. Per the germline V gene, CDR1 is MNHEY and CDR2 is SVGAGI. The CDR3 spans 15 residues. V lost 0 bases and J lost 5, with 13 bases in between. This CDR3 reads CASSYSGSGRTEAFF. CDR3 coding DNA: TGTGCCAGCAGTTACTCCGGGTCCGGGAGGACTGAAGCTTTCTTT.

V is TRBV20-1 and J is TRBJ2-3; TRBD2 agrees at 12 bases. CDR1 and CDR2 (germline): DFQATT, SNEGSKA (reference sequence). CDR3 length equals 16 residues. With V trimmed by 6 bases and J by 0 bases, 7 bases remained unmatched. The DNA of the CDR3 is TGCAGTGCCGACTTCGGGACTAGCGGGAGCACAGATACGCAGTATTTT. Encoded protein: CSADFGTSGSTDTQYF.

A remark on this clonotype: The junction departs from the called germline gene at one end, perhaps through a read error. This chain connects TRBV28 to TRBJ2-5; the D call may be TRBD1 or TRBD2 (5 bases each). The CDR3 extends over 14 amino acids. Germline V gene data show CDR1 as MDHEN and CDR2 as SYDVKM. CDR3 amino acids: CASSPGPIQETLYF. CDR3 in DNA: TGTGCCAGCAGTCCGGGACCGATTCAAGAGACCCTGTACTTC.

Only a few counts were recorded for this clonotype. The chain joins TRBV18 to TRBJ2-5, with 9 positions matching TRBD2. This CDR3 is 14 amino acids long. V lost 4 bases to trimming and J lost 5 bases; unmatched junction nucleotides: 5. Germline V gene sequence: CDR1 KGHSH, CDR2 LQKENI. The CDR3 DNA sequence: TGTGCCAGCTCACGGAGCGGGGGGCCGGAGACCCAGTACTTC. Amino acids: CASSRSGGPETQYF.

J is TRBJ2-1 and V is TRBV29-1; D call uncertain. The CDR3 loop spans 11 amino acids. The V and J ends lost 2 bases and 12 bases respectively, with 11 bases between them. Germline lookup yields CDR1 SQVTM and CDR2 ANQGSEA. CDR3: CSVETPDRQFF. The CDR3 DNA is TGCAGCGTTGAAACACCCGATCGGCAGTTCTTC.

This clonotype has only a few counts. The chain carries TRBV5-4 and TRBJ2-7; no clear D. Germline V gene lookup returns CDR1 SGHNT and CDR2 YYREEE (reference sequence). V lost 4 bases to trimming and J lost 5 bases, with 10 bases between them. This CDR3 has 12 amino acids. The CDR3 coding sequence is TGTGCCAGCAGCAAGGGCGTGAACGAGCAGTACTTC. It codes for CASSKGVNEQYF. Together with reference TRBV5-4 and TRBJ2-7, the CDR3 gives the full variable domain: ETGVTQSPTHLIKTRGQQVTLRCSSQSGHNTVSWYQQALGQGPQFIFQYYREEENGRGNFPPRFSGLQFPNYSSELNVNALELDDSALYLCASSKGVNEQYFGPGTRLTVT.

There are a few counts of this clonotype. The chain combines TRBV29-1 with TRBJ1-4, with D tentatively TRBD1 (6 bases). The CDR3 totals 13 residues. CDR1 and CDR2 from the germline V gene are SQVTM and ANQGSEA. CDR3 in amino acids: CGAGAATNEKLFF. The CDR3 DNA reads as TGCGGGGCAGGGGCTGCAACTAATGAAAAACTGTTTTTT.

The chain joins TRBV12-3 or TRBV12-4 to TRBJ2-2; D is unresolved. Trimming cost V 3 bases and J 5 bases, with 16 bases left between them. The CDR3 contains 16 residues. CDR3 nucleotide sequence: TGTGCCAGCAGTTTTATGTGGGCAGGCGAAACCGGGGAGCTGTTTTTT. It specifies CASSFMWAGETGELFF.

The chain couples TRBV4-2 to TRBJ1-4; maybe TRBD1 (5 bases). V was trimmed by 1 base and J by 7 bases, leaving 13 bases between them. The length of the CDR3 is 15 residues. Per germline, CDR1 LGHNA and CDR2 YNFKEQ. This CDR3 reads CASSQAVREGEKLFF. The CDR3 region has the DNA TGTGCCAGCAGCCAAGCAGTCAGGGAGGGTGAAAAACTGTTTTTT.

This chain connects TRBV7-9 to TRBJ2-3, with D hard to call. Trimming shortened V by 5 bases and J by 0 bases, and 18 bases separated the two germline ends. CDR3 length: 17 amino acids. Germline V CDR1 and CDR2: SEHNR, FQNEAQ (reference sequence). The chain's CDR3 is CASSQPPDGPSTDTQYF. The CDR3 DNA sequence: TGTGCCAGCAGCCAACCGCCCGACGGGCCGAGCACAGATACGCAGTATTTT.

The CDR3 region has the DNA TGTGCCAGCAGTCGGACAGGGTTTACTGGGGCCAACGTCCTGACTTTC. This sequence encodes CASSRTGFTGANVLTF. The chain couples TRBV25-1 to TRBJ2-6; 8 bases are a match to TRBD1. The length of the CDR3 is 16 residues. V dropped 5 bases and J dropped 2; count of bases not matched to a gene: 5. The germline V gene has CDR1 MGHDK and CDR2 SYGVNS.

The chain links TRBV12-3 or TRBV12-4 to TRBJ1-1; D perhaps matches TRBD1 (6 bases). This CDR3 has 14 amino acids. V was shortened by 6 bases and J by 5 bases, with 16 bases between the two germline ends. In DNA, the CDR3 is TGTGCCAGCAGAAGACAGGTCGCGGGTACTGAAGCTTTCTTT. Encoded protein: CASRRQVAGTEAFF.

V usage is TRBV4-3 and J usage is TRBJ1-2, with D hard to call. CDR1 and CDR2 from the germline V gene are LGHNA and YSLEER. The CDR3 runs to 15 residues. V lost 0 bases and J lost 0, with 8 bases in between. For the CDR3, the DNA is TGCGCCAGCAGCCAAGATGCGGCAGCTAACTATGGCTACACCTTC. It translates to CASSQDAAANYGYTF.

This clonotype was recorded a few times. The chain couples TRBV19 to TRBJ2-1, with 10 nucleotides matching TRBD1. The CDR3 length is 16 residues. Per germline, CDR1 LNHDA and CDR2 SQIVND (reference sequence). Germline trimming cut 0 bases from V and 4 bases from J; bases unmatched to any gene: 3. For the CDR3, the DNA is TGTGCCAGTAGTATAGACGGACAGGGGGGATACAATGAGCAGTTCTTC. This translates into CASSIDGQGGYNEQFF.

V gene TRBV15 combines with J gene TRBJ2-1, with a possible D match to TRBD2 (5 bases). The germline V gene has CDR1 LNHNV and CDR2 YYDKDF (reference sequence). The CDR3 spans 16 residues. Trimming took 0 bases from V and 0 from J, leaving 9 bases between them. The CDR3 loop is CATSREASISYNEQFF. The CDR3 region has the DNA TGTGCCACCAGCAGAGAGGCTAGCATCTCCTACAATGAGCAGTTCTTC.

This chain uses TRBV7-2 with TRBJ2-5; 9 positions agree with TRBD2. The V gene's germline CDR1 is SGHTA and CDR2 FQGNSA. This CDR3 comprises 17 residues. The V gene end was trimmed by 5 bases and the J gene end by 4 bases; junction bases not matched to a gene: 14. The CDR3 sequence is CASSPSPLAGLGETQYF. The DNA of the CDR3 is TGTGCCAGCAGCCCCTCCCCCCTAGCGGGGCTGGGAGAGACCCAGTACTTC.

This chain connects TRBV7-9 to TRBJ2-3; the D call may be TRBD1 or TRBD2 (5 bases each). Germline V gives CDR1 SEHNR, CDR2 FQNEAQ (reference sequence). Trimming took 5 bases from V and 6 from J, leaving 15 bases between them. The CDR3 consists of 14 residues. CDR3 bases: TGTGCCAGCAGCCGGAGTCAGGGAGCGGATACGCAGTATTTT. Its protein product is CASSRSQGADTQYF.

This clonotype was counted a few times. V is TRBV4-1 and J is TRBJ2-7, with D possibly being TRBD2 (6 bases). The V end lost 4 bases, the J end lost 4 bases, and 17 bases lay between the germline ends. Germline V gene lookup returns CDR1 MGHRA and CDR2 YSYEKL. The CDR3 has 15 amino acids. The CDR3 DNA follows: TGCGCCAGCAGCCCTCTCCAAGGAGGGGTTTACGAGCAGTACTTC. This translates into CASSPLQGGVYEQYF.

A few counts support this clonotype. The rearrangement uses TRBV28 and TRBJ1-3; D call uncertain. This CDR3 region has 14 residues. Between the trimmed V and J ends, which lost 7 bases and 1 base, there was a span of 11 bases. Per the germline V gene, CDR1 is MDHEN and CDR2 is SYDVKM. CDR3 sequence reads: CASTQPMSGNTIYF. The CDR3 nucleotides read TGTGCCAGCACCCAGCCGATGTCTGGAAACACCATATATTTT.

The rearrangement uses TRBV10-1 and TRBJ2-1; TRBD2 aligns across 12 bases. Germline lookup yields CDR1 WNHNN and CDR2 SYGVQD (reference sequence). The CDR3 sequence is 16 residues long. Trimming took 0 bases from V and 8 from J; bases not matched to a gene: 5. The CDR3 bases are TGCGCCAGCAGTGAGTCCGTTCTAGCGGGAGGGGATGAGCAGTTCTTC. As protein: CASSESVLAGGDEQFF.

The chain couples TRBV2 to TRBJ1-5, with a weak D call TRBD1 (5 bases). This CDR3 is 13 amino acids long. Deletions cut 8 bases from V and 4 bases from J, with 12 bases between. From germline, CDR1 is SNHLY and CDR2 FYNNEI. This CDR3 reads CASGASWNQPQHF. The CDR3 DNA sequence: TGTGCCAGCGGGGCCTCCTGGAATCAGCCCCAGCATTTT.

This clonotype was picked up many times. The rearrangement links TRBV21-1 to TRBJ2-2; the D call in the table, TRBD2, was not verified against the DNA. TRBV21-1 is deemed a pseudogene. The CDR3 has 15 residues. The CDR3 DNA reads TGTGCCAGCAGCCCGACTAGCCCTCACACCGGGGAGCTGTTTTTT. Translating it yields CASSPTSPHTGELFF.

The rearrangement uses TRBV12-3 or TRBV12-4 and TRBJ1-1; D is uncertain. The CDR3 is 15 residues long. The V end lost 0 bases, the J end lost 3 bases, and 11 bases lay between the germline ends. The CDR3 sequence is CASSLAPGGHTEAFF. Written as DNA, the CDR3 is TGTGCCAGCAGTTTAGCGCCGGGAGGGCACACTGAAGCTTTCTTT.